The clone carrying this T cell receptor (beta chain) was detected only a few times. Its antigen remains unidentified. Germline CDR1 is SGHRS and CDR2 is YFSETQ. The junction had 4 bases not matched to a gene; V was cut back by 0 bases and J by 2 bases. There are 15 residues in the CDR3. This specimen belongs to a study of T cells in Graves' hyperthyroidism and ophthalmopathy. Amplified TCR beta CDR3 regions derived from RNA transcripts. HTBI primers were the set used in a first-round RT-PCR of the TCR CDR3. In TCRdb, the multiplex PCR reads were re-called with MiXCR into one record per CDR3 protein. The sample shows 350,000 to 400,000 distinct CDR3 sequences, roughly 13% of them seen only once. PBMCs stemmed from about 9.7 ml fresh peripheral blood. Study conclusions and caveats: A 13 V-J model separated ophthalmopathy from stable hyperthyroidism. The blood repertoire included most of the expanded thyroid clonotypes above 0.001.

Sequenced material: blood. The gene calls are TRBV5-1 and TRBJ2-7, with TRBD1 identical over 8 bases. This TCR derives from a woman in her sixties or seventies with Graves' hyperthyroidism. The DNA of the CDR3 is TGCGCCAGCAGCTTGGGGGGGACAGGTCCCTACGAGCAGTACTTC. It specifies CASSLGGTGPYEQYF.